This TCR beta chain was sequenced during a study of shared clonotypes between healthy human individuals. Turning to the study itself: Per donor, three plates held CD4 naive cells, three held CD4 memory, two held CD8 naive and one held CD8 memory.

Nashville, Tennessee was home to all donors, each a Caucasian adult. Study-level points and caveats: As a rule, naive subsets had a larger estimated richness than memory subsets.

Under the authors' procedure: ImmunoSEQ output held junction-only sequences without quality scores, so filtering differed. Only in-frame clones appear in the TCRdb table, and some are missing; sequencing was by immunoSEQ multiplex PCR. The DNA was the basis for D and trimming; V, J and clone size are from that table. The sample consists of a few million clones, approximately 95% of them appearing once. As for this clone: Its antigen is as yet unknown.

The trim removed 4 bases at V and 7 bases at J, leaving 6 bases unmatched. Germline V CDR1 and CDR2: SGHRS, YFSETQ. This CDR3 is 14 amino acids long. The receptor was isolated from a man aged 18 to 35 in good health. The source material was naive CD4+ T cells sorted from blood. The sample's subset: CD45RA+ positively selected. The V call is TRBV5-1, the J call TRBJ2-1; 9 bases fit TRBD1. The CDR3 nucleotides are TGCGCCAGCAGCCTAGGGACAGGGAGGAATGAGCAGTTCTTC. It yields the protein CASSLGTGRNEQFF.